This T cell receptor beta chain stems from a study of control samples from healthy donors and cancer patients. TCRdb keeps only in-frame clones here, not all; method: immunoSEQ multiplex PCR. The sample has 75,000 to 95,000 clones; nearly 90% are singletons. The TCR originated in a woman between 50 and 59 years old in good health. Sequenced material: blood.

CDR3 sequence reads: CASSLEGGTNTIYF. The CDR3 DNA sequence: TGTGCCAGCAGCTTGGAGGGAGGCACGAACACCATATATTTT. This sequence joins TRBV5-5 and TRBJ1-3, with D uncertain. The germline CDR1 and CDR2 sequences are SGHKS and YYEKEE (reference sequence). With 0 bases removed from V and 7 bases from J, the gap between germline ends came to 11 bases. The CDR3 extends over 14 amino acids.